The rows below give T cell receptor beta chains drawn from one sample of a study of OX40 agonist ivuxolimab in advanced cancers. Method: immunoSEQ multiplex PCR; TCRdb's copy keeps in-frame clones and lacks some. The table has about 20,000 clones, about 81% seen once; the top ten hold approximately 14%. This specimen was CD4+ or CD8+ T cells sorted from blood, taken in a trial of the OX40 agonist ivuxolimab. The receptors come from an adult with an advanced solid tumor such as melanoma, head and neck, liver or kidney cancer. Each CDR3 is given with its conserved first and last residue. Each record gives: clone size, V gene, J gene, D gene, CDR3 protein, CDR3 DNA. D genes are given only for firm matches. The listing skips clone size in some rows; elsewhere it reads once, few, many or a size class.

.	TRBV7-6	TRBJ2-3	.	CASSLVGGTDTQYF	TGTGCCAGCAGCTTAGTTGGGGGTACAGATACGCAGTATTTT
.	TRBV6-5	TRBJ1-3	.	CASSYSRAGGNTIYF	TGTGCCAGCAGTTACTCGAGAGCCGGGGGAAACACCATATATTTT
once	TRBV30	TRBJ2-2	.	CAWRTQGNTGELFF	TGTGCCTGGAGAACACAGGGGAACACCGGGGAGCTGTTTTTT
.	TRBV28	TRBJ2-1	.	CASSRDTSVVLANEQFF	TGTGCCAGCAGCCGTGATACTAGTGTCGTCTTGGCCAATGAGCAGTTCTTC
once	TRBV29-1	TRBJ2-7	.	CSVASGREQYF	TGCAGCGTCGCCTCAGGACGGGAGCAGTACTTC
.	TRBV2	TRBJ1-6	TRBD1	CASRLRDRGYSPLHF	TGTGCCAGCAGGCTCCGGGACAGGGGATATTCACCCCTCCACTTT
.	TRBV7-3	TRBJ1-1	TRBD1	CASSTDRDENTEAFF	TGTGCCAGCAGCACCGACAGGGATGAGAACACTGAAGCTTTCTTT
.	TRBV2	TRBJ1-1	.	CASMSGYTEAFF	TGTGCCAGCATGTCAGGGTACACTGAAGCTTTCTTT
.	TRBV13	TRBJ2-1	.	CASSYLGRSGDEQFF	TGTGCCAGCAGCTACTTGGGTAGGAGTGGCGATGAGCAGTTCTTC
.	TRBV5-1	TRBJ2-4	TRBD2	CASSYGGGENIQYF	TGCGCCAGCAGCTATGGGGGAGGGGAAAACATTCAGTACTTC
.	TRBV5-1	TRBJ2-5	.	CASSLEETQYF	TGCGCCAGCAGCTTGGAAGAGACCCAGTACTTC
.	TRBV19	TRBJ2-1	.	CASSPRTSGREQFF	TGTGCCAGTAGTCCCCGGACTTCCGGCCGGGAGCAGTTCTTC
.	TRBV4-3	TRBJ2-2	.	CASSQDRNRVNTGELFF	TGCGCCAGCAGCCAAGATCGGAACAGGGTGAACACCGGGGAGCTGTTTTTT
.	TRBV18	TRBJ2-1	.	CASSPEDSSYNEQFF	TGTGCCAGCTCACCGGAAGACAGCTCCTACAATGAGCAGTTCTTC
.	TRBV4-1	TRBJ2-3	.	CASSQDQETRGTDTQYF	TGCGCCAGCAGCCAAGATCAGGAGACCCGCGGGACGGATACGCAGTATTTT
.	TRBV2	TRBJ2-5	.	CASRVFGPETQYF	TGTGCCAGCAGGGTTTTCGGCCCAGAGACCCAGTACTTC
.	TRBV27	TRBJ2-2	TRBD2	CASSITSGSGTGELFF	TGTGCCAGCAGTATCACTAGCGGGAGTGGGACCGGGGAGCTGTTTTTT
.	TRBV11-1	TRBJ2-2	.	CASSFGGWDTNTGELFF	TGTGCCAGCAGCTTTGGAGGGTGGGACACGAACACCGGGGAGCTGTTTTTT
.	TRBV15	TRBJ2-7	.	CATSRGDGFSSEQYF	TGTGCCACCAGCAGAGGGGACGGATTCTCTAGCGAGCAGTACTTC
.	TRBV7-8	TRBJ2-5	TRBD1	CASSLYGQGRETQYF	TGTGCCAGCAGCTTATACGGACAGGGCCGGGAGACCCAGTACTTC
.	TRBV5-1	TRBJ2-1	.	CASSFLAGGGYNEQFF	TGCGCCAGCAGCTTCCTAGCCGGGGGTGGCTACAATGAGCAGTTCTTC
.	TRBV6-5	TRBJ2-3	.	CASTQAGSETDTQYF	TGTGCCAGCACCCAAGCCGGTTCCGAGACAGATACGCAGTATTTT
.	TRBV6-1	TRBJ1-2	.	CASSGEVRAGYTF	TGTGCCAGCAGTGGTGAAGTAAGGGCTGGCTACACCTTC
.	TRBV5-1	TRBJ1-1	.	CASSRSLNTEAFF	TGCGCCAGCAGCAGAAGCCTGAACACTGAAGCTTTCTTT
.	TRBV2	TRBJ1-3	.	CASRTGYGNTIYF	TGTGCCAGCAGAACAGGGTACGGAAACACCATATATTTT
few	TRBV7-6	TRBJ1-1	.	CASSPRDPRVGTEAFF	TGTGCCAGCAGCCCCCGGGACCCAAGGGTTGGCACTGAAGCTTTCTTT
few	TRBV6-1	TRBJ1-5	.	CASSGGRVGNQPQHF	TGTGCCAGCAGTGGGGGCAGGGTTGGCAATCAGCCCCAGCATTTT
.	TRBV5-6	TRBJ2-3	TRBD2	CASSPDPGGLTDTQYF	TGTGCCAGCAGCCCCGATCCGGGGGGGCTCACAGATACGCAGTATTTT
once	TRBV6-1	TRBJ2-5	TRBD2	CASSEASGGSETQYF	TGTGCCAGCAGTGAAGCATCGGGGGGGAGCGAGACCCAGTACTTC
.	TRBV10-3	TRBJ2-5	.	CAISDLIGGEETQYF	TGTGCCATCAGTGACCTCATTGGAGGTGAAGAGACCCAGTACTTC
.	TRBV13	TRBJ1-5	.	CASRVPGPNQPQHF	TGTGCCAGCAGGGTCCCGGGACCCAATCAGCCCCAGCATTTT
.	TRBV7-3	TRBJ2-6	.	CASSLGANVLTF	TGTGCCAGCAGCTTAGGGGCCAACGTCCTGACTTTC
.	TRBV2	TRBJ2-5	.	CASSLALWETQYF	TGTGCCAGTTCCCTAGCGCTGTGGGAGACCCAGTACTTC
.	TRBV15	TRBJ1-2	TRBD1	CATSRGVDRGHGYTF	TGTGCCACCAGCAGAGGAGTCGACAGGGGGCATGGCTACACCTTC
.	TRBV25-1	TRBJ2-5	.	CASSGKGGWETQYF	TGTGCCAGCAGTGGAAAAGGGGGTTGGGAGACCCAGTACTTC
.	TRBV7-9	TRBJ2-1	.	CASSLDGGRGGEQFF	TGTGCCAGCAGCTTAGATGGGGGTCGAGGTGGTGAGCAGTTCTTC
.	TRBV11-2	TRBJ2-2	.	CASSLVGGNSYTGELFF	TGTGCCAGCAGCTTAGTCGGTGGTAACAGCTACACCGGGGAGCTGTTTTTT
.	TRBV7-2	TRBJ1-3	.	CASSLVTLSGGRNTIYF	TGTGCCAGCAGCTTAGTTACCCTATCGGGGGGCCGAAACACCATATATTTT
.	TRBV6-5	TRBJ2-7	TRBD2	CASSYSRGRGEQYF	TGTGCCAGCAGTTACTCGCGTGGGAGGGGTGAGCAGTACTTC
few	TRBV29-1	TRBJ1-1	.	CSVMDSFEAFF	TGCAGCGTCATGGACAGCTTTGAAGCTTTCTTT
few	TRBV28	TRBJ2-5	TRBD2	CASSLGSALAGGGTQYF	TGTGCCAGCAGTTTAGGTTCGGCACTAGCGGGAGGGGGGACCCAGTACTTC
.	TRBV7-9	TRBJ1-1	.	CASSLVWETEAFF	TGTGCCAGCAGCTTAGTATGGGAAACTGAAGCTTTCTTT
.	TRBV19	TRBJ1-2	.	CASSISSANHGYTF	TGTGCCAGTAGTATTTCCAGCGCTAACCATGGCTACACCTTC
.	TRBV15	TRBJ2-5	TRBD1	CATSRQGEGETQYF	TGTGCCACCAGCAGACAGGGGGAAGGGGAGACCCAGTACTTC
.	TRBV5-1	TRBJ1-3	TRBD1	CASSLASGTGLSGNTIYF	TGCGCCAGCAGCTTGGCTTCCGGGACAGGGCTTTCTGGAAACACCATATATTTT
.	TRBV7-7	TRBJ2-1	.	CASSKRLGDGNEQFF	TGTGCTAGCAGCAAAAGGTTGGGGGATGGCAATGAGCAGTTCTTC
.	TRBV6-5	TRBJ2-7	TRBD1	CASSPRDRGLYEQYF	TGTGCCAGCAGCCCCCGGGACAGGGGATTATACGAGCAGTACTTC
.	TRBV7-9	TRBJ1-5	.	CASSASGDFSNQPQHF	TGTGCCAGCAGCGCTAGCGGGGATTTTAGCAATCAGCCCCAGCATTTT
.	TRBV6-5	TRBJ1-2	TRBD1	CASSSPRQGSGGYTF	TGTGCCAGCAGTTCCCCCAGACAGGGGAGCGGTGGCTACACCTTC
.	TRBV15	TRBJ2-7	TRBD1	CATSRDYVGQGIYEQYF	TGTGCCACCAGCAGAGATTACGTGGGACAGGGGATCTACGAGCAGTACTTC
.	TRBV2	TRBJ1-2	TRBD1	CASVSPGQGAFGYTF	TGTGCCAGCGTCTCTCCGGGACAGGGGGCTTTTGGCTACACCTTC
.	TRBV7-9	TRBJ2-5	TRBD2	CASSFPAPPRGSLETQYF	TGTGCCAGCAGCTTTCCAGCCCCCCCCCGCGGGAGTCTTGAGACCCAGTACTTC
.	TRBV5-6	TRBJ2-3	TRBD2	CASSLLAGGLDTQYF	TGTGCCAGCAGCTTACTAGCGGGAGGTTTAGATACGCAGTATTTT
.	TRBV2	TRBJ1-1	.	CASRVWDTLSEAFF	TGTGCCAGCAGGGTCTGGGACACCTTATCTGAAGCTTTCTTT
once	TRBV7-8	TRBJ2-5	.	CASSPLQTQYF	TGTGCCAGCAGTCCTCTACAGACCCAGTACTTC
.	TRBV2	TRBJ1-4	.	CASRRMENEKLFF	TGTGCCAGCAGGCGGATGGAGAATGAAAAACTGTTTTTT
.	TRBV10-3	TRBJ1-2	.	CAISESTAVYGYTF	TGTGCCATCAGTGAGTCGACAGCGGTCTATGGCTACACCTTC
few	TRBV5-1	TRBJ2-5	.	CASSLRSGETQYF	TGCGCCAGCAGCTTAAGGTCGGGGGAGACCCAGTACTTC
few	TRBV9	TRBJ2-1	.	CASSPRFLDNEQFF	TGTGCCAGCAGCCCCCGGTTTCTCGACAATGAGCAGTTCTTC